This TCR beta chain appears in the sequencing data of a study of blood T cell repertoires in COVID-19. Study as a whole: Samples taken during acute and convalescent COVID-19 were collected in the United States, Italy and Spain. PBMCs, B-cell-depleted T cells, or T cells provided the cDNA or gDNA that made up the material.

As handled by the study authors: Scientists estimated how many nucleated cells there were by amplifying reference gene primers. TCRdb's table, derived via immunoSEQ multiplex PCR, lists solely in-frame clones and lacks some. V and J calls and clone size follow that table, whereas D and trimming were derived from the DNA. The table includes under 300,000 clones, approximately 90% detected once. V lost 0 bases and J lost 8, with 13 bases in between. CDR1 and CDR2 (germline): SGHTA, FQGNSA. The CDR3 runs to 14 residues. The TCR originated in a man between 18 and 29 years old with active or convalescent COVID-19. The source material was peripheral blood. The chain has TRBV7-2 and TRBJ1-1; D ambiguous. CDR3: CASSLAPLSPEAFF. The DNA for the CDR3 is TGTGCCAGCAGCTTAGCGCCGTTGAGCCCGGAAGCTTTCTTT.